This TCR beta chain was found in a study of cytomegalovirus exposure and HLA in healthy donors. This PCR relied on a set of 60 Vbeta primers and 13 Jbeta primers. Clones were sequenced by immunoSEQ multiplex PCR, and TCRdb holds only the in-frame ones, with some missing. Among roughly 76,000 clones listed, roughly 89% were seen once. Healthy people donating bone marrow made up the donors. Findings of the study overall: Researchers counted about 150 TCR beta chains as cytomegalovirus-associated. A later analysis linked a missense variant in DCLRE1C to the trimming of TCR beta V and J genes.

Trimming took off 2 bases at V and 0 bases at J, with 14 bases between the two ends. Germline assignment: CDR1 MDHEN and CDR2 SYDVKM. The CDR3 totals 17 residues. The sample holds one count of this clone. The antigen is unknown. Sequenced input: PBMCs. The chain is built from TRBV28 and TRBJ2-1, with TRBD2 as a possible D gene (5 bases). This receptor was taken from a woman between 25 and 40 years old in good health and CMV-seronegative. CDR3 amino acids: CASSLSPEGLSYNEQFF. DNA for the CDR3: TGTGCCAGCAGTTTAAGCCCCGAGGGCCTCTCCTACAATGAGCAGTTCTTC. Complete variable domain (other parts from reference TRBV28 and TRBJ2-1): DVKVTQSSRYLVKRTGEKVFLECVQDMDHENMFWYRQDPGLGLRLIYFSYDVKMKEKGDIPEGYSVSREKKERFSLILESASTNQTSMYLCASSLSPEGLSYNEQFFGPGTRLTVL.